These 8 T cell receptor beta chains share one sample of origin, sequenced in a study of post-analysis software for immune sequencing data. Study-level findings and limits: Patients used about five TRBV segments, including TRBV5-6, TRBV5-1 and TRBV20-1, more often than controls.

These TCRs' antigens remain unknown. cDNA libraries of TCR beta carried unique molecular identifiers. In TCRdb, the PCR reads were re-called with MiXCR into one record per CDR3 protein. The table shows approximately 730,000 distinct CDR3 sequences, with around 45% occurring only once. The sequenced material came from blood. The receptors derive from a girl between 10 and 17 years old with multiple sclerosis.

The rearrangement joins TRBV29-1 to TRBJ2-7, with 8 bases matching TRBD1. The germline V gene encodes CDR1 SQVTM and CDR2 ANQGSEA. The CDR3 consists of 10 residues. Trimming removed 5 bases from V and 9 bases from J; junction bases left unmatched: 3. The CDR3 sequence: CSVLTGVQYF. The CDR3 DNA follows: TGCAGCGTTCTGACAGGGGTGCAGTACTTC.

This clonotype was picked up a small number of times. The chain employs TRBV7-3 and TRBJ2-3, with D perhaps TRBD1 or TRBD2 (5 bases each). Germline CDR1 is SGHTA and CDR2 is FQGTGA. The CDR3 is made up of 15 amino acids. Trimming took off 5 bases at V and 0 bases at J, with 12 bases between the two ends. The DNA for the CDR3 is TGTGCCAGCAGCCCCCGGGGCGATAGCACAGATACGCAGTATTTT. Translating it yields CASSPRGDSTDTQYF. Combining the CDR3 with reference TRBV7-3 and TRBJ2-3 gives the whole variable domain GAGVSQTPSNKVTEKGKYVELRCDPISGHTALYWYRQSLGQGPEFLIYFQGTGAADDSGLPNDRFFAVRPEGSVSTLKIQRTERGDSAVYLCASSPRGDSTDTQYFGPGTRLTVL.

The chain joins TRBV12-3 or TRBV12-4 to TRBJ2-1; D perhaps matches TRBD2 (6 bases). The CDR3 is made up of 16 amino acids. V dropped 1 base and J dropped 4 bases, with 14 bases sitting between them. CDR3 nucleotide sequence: TGTGCCAGCAGTTTAGGTTCGGCTAGCGCTTACAATGAGCAGTTCTTC. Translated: CASSLGSASAYNEQFF.

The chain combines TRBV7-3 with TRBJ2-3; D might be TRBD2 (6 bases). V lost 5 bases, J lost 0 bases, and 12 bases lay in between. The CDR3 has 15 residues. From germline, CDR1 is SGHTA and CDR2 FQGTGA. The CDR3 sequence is CASSRSGSSTDTQYF. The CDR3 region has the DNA TGTGCCAGCAGCCGTAGCGGATCTAGCACAGATACGCAGTATTTT.

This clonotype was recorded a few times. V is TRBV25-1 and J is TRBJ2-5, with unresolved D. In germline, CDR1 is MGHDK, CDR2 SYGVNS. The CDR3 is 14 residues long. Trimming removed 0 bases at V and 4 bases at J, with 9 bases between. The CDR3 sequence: CASSEYRTGETQYF. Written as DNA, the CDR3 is TGTGCCAGCAGTGAATATCGCACGGGAGAGACCCAGTACTTC.

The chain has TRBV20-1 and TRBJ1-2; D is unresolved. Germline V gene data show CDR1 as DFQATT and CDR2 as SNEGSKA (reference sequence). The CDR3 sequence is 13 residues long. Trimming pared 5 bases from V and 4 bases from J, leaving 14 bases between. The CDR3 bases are TGCAGTGCTTCTCGGAGGGCGATCTATGGCTACACCTTC. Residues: CSASRRAIYGYTF.

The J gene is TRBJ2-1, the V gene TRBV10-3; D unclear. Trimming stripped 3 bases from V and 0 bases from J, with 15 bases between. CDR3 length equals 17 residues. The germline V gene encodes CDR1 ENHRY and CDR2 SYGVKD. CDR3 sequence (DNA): TGTGCCATCAGTGACCTCCAGAGGAGCGCCTCCTACAATGAGCAGTTCTTC. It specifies CAISDLQRSASYNEQFF.

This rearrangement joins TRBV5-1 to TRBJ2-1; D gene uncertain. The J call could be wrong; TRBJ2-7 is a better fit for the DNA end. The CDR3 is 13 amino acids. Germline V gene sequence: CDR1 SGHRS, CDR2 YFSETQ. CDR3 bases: TGCGCCAGCAGCTTGGGTGTAGGGCTCGAGCAGTACTTC. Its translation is CASSLGVGLEQYF.